A selection of T cell receptor beta chains follows, all from one sample in a study of cytomegalovirus exposure and HLA in healthy donors. Sequenced by immunoSEQ multiplex PCR; TCRdb stores in-frame clones only, minus some. The sample has some 160,000 clones, about 82% seen once. Sequenced material: PBMCs. The receptors come from a male donor in good health and CMV-seronegative. CDR3s include the opening cysteine and the closing phenylalanine or tryptophan. D genes are given only for firm matches. Rows may omit the clone size; those that give it use once, few, many or a size class.

TRBJ2-7 NA TRBV7-3 NA TGTGCCAGCAGCCCCCTTCCGGGGACCTACGAGCAGTACTTC CASSPLPGTYEQYF
TRBJ2-7 NA TRBV7-2 TRBD2 TGTGCCAGCAGCTTATCCTCTAGCGGGACCTACGAGCAGTACTTC CASSLSSSGTYEQYF
TRBJ1-1 few TRBV2 NA TGTGCCAGCAGTACGGGGGTTGGCACTGAAGCTTTCTTT CASSTGVGTEAFF
TRBJ2-7 NA TRBV11-2 TRBD1 TGTGCCAGCAGCGCCGTAAAGGGGGCTCGTGAGCAGTACTTC CASSAVKGAREQYF
TRBJ2-1 NA TRBV19 NA TGTGCCAGTAGTACCGGACTGTACAATGAGCAGTTCTTC CASSTGLYNEQFF
TRBJ2-7 NA TRBV9 TRBD1 TGTGCCAGCAGCGTAGGATCTACAGGGGTCCACGAGCAGTACTTC CASSVGSTGVHEQYF
TRBJ2-5 NA TRBV7-2 NA TGTGCCAGCAGAGGGGGGGGGCTCGAGACCCAGTACTTC CASRGGGLETQYF
TRBJ1-1 NA TRBV7-2 TRBD1 TGTGCCAGCAGCCCAGGTACAGGGGTGAACACTGAAGCTTTCTTT CASSPGTGVNTEAFF
TRBJ1-1 NA TRBV25-1 NA TGTGCCAGCAGTGATTACGGGTTCACTGAAGCTTTCTTT CASSDYGFTEAFF
TRBJ1-2 NA TRBV7-2 NA TGTGCCAGCAGCTCCCCGGGTTATAATGGCTACACCTTC CASSSPGYNGYTF
TRBJ2-7 once TRBV11-3 TRBD1 TGTGCCAGCAGCAAGCGGACAGGGGAGGACTCCTACGAGCAGTACTTC CASSKRTGEDSYEQYF
TRBJ1-1 few TRBV6-5 NA TGTGCCAGCAGTTACGTTTGGGGGAGGTCTGCGTCTGAAGCTTTCTTT CASSYVWGRSASEAFF
TRBJ1-2 NA TRBV19 TRBD1 TGTGCCAGTCTACCGTCGACTACAGGGGGGAAATATGGCTACACCTTC CASLPSTTGGKYGYTF
TRBJ1-2 NA TRBV28 TRBD1 TGTGCCAGCAGCCCGGACAGGGTGAAGGGCTACACCTTC CASSPDRVKGYTF
TRBJ2-1 NA TRBV10-3 NA TGTGCCGCCTGCGGAGGCAAGAGCTCCTACAATGAGCAGTTCTTC CAACGGKSSYNEQFF
TRBJ2-3 NA TRBV10-2 NA TGCGCCAGCAGTGAACAGGGCGGCCCAGATACGCAGTATTTT CASSEQGGPDTQYF
TRBJ1-1 NA TRBV5-6 NA TGTGCCAGCAGCTTACCCAGAGGGATGAACACTGAAGCTTTCTTT CASSLPRGMNTEAFF
TRBJ1-1 NA TRBV7-2 NA TGTGCCAGCAGCTCGGAGACAGGATACACTGAAGCTTTCTTT CASSSETGYTEAFF
TRBJ1-2 NA TRBV7-9 TRBD1 TGTTCCAGCAGCTCGTACCAGGGGGCGGATGGCTACACCTTC CSSSSYQGADGYTF
TRBJ1-2 NA TRBV9 TRBD1 TGTGCCAGCAGCGGGGCGGGGACAGGGTATTGGAACTATGGCTACACCTTC CASSGAGTGYWNYGYTF
TRBJ2-3 few TRBV6-5 TRBD2 TGTGCCAGCAGTTCCGGGACTAGCGGGAGAGATCACTATTTT CASSSGTSGRDHYF
TRBJ1-1 NA TRBV4-1 NA TGCGCCAGCAGCCAGCGGGGCGGCCATGGTGAAGCTTTCTTT CASSQRGGHGEAFF
TRBJ1-1 once TRBV4-1 NA TGCGCCAGCAGCCAAAACGCGATGAACACTGAAGCTTTCTTT CASSQNAMNTEAFF
TRBJ2-7 NA TRBV7-2 TRBD2 TGTGCCAGCAGCTTAACGCGGGAGGCCCCCTACGAGCAGTACTTC CASSLTREAPYEQYF
TRBJ1-2 NA TRBV4-3 NA TGCGCCAGCAGCCAAGAAGTGTGGGCTTTCGATGGCTACACCTTC CASSQEVWAFDGYTF
TRBJ2-4 NA TRBV18 TRBD1 TGTGCCAGCTCACGGACAGGGCAACTAGCCAAAAACATTCAGTACTTC CASSRTGQLAKNIQYF
TRBJ1-1 NA TRBV7-8 TRBD1 TGTGCCAGCAGCCTCCTGACAGGGGACCTTCGGAGTGGCACTGAAGCTTTCTTT CASSLLTGDLRSGTEAFF
TRBJ2-5 NA TRBV5-1 TRBD2 TGCGCCAGCAGCTTGACTACGACTAGCTGGGAGACCCAGTACTTC CASSLTTTSWETQYF
TRBJ1-3 few TRBV10-1 NA TGCGCCAGCAGTGATGGGACTGACATTCCAGGAAACACCATATATTTT CASSDGTDIPGNTIYF
TRBJ2-1 NA TRBV28 TRBD2 TGTGCCAGCAGCCTGGGGGGGGGTGGAACGGGGAATGAGCAGTTCTTC CASSLGGGGTGNEQFF
TRBJ1-5 NA TRBV2 NA TGTGCCAGCAGTTCCATTAAAGAGGATCAGCCCCAGCATTTT CASSSIKEDQPQHF
TRBJ2-1 NA TRBV29-1 TRBD1 TGCAGCGGGGACAGGGGCGACTACAATGAGCAGTTCTTC CSGDRGDYNEQFF
TRBJ1-1 NA TRBV7-6 NA TGTGCCAGCAGCGGGGGGGAAAACACTGAAGCTTTCTTT CASSGGENTEAFF
TRBJ2-1 NA TRBV7-7 TRBD2 TGTGCCAGCAGCGCAGGAGCGGGGCGGAATGAGCAGTTCTTC CASSAGAGRNEQFF
TRBJ1-2 once TRBV5-4 NA TGTGCCAGCAGCTTGGGCCCAAAGAGCACCTTC CASSLGPKSTF
TRBJ2-7 NA TRBV7-6 TRBD1 TGTGCCAGCAGCTTAGCCCAGGGGGACTCCTACGAGCAGTACTTC CASSLAQGDSYEQYF
TRBJ2-7 NA TRBV7-3 TRBD1 TGTGCCAGCAGCATAACCGGGACAGGGGGCTACGAGCAGTACTTC CASSITGTGGYEQYF
TRBJ2-1 NA TRBV9 TRBD1 TGTGCCAGCACGAGGGGGGACAGGGGGCTGAGTGAGCAGTTCTTC CASTRGDRGLSEQFF
TRBJ2-3 NA TRBV6-1 TRBD1 TGTGCCAGCAGTGACGGACAGGGGAGCACAGATACGCAGTATTTT CASSDGQGSTDTQYF
TRBJ2-7 NA TRBV5-4 TRBD1 TGTGCCAGCAGCTTAGGGACAGGGGGGACTTACGAGCAGTACTTC CASSLGTGGTYEQYF
TRBJ2-7 NA TRBV27 TRBD2 TGTGCCAGCAGTTTAAGTTCAGCGGGAGTTTGGTACGAGCAGTACTTC CASSLSSAGVWYEQYF
TRBJ2-3 NA TRBV6-1 TRBD2 TGTGCCAGCAGCTGGACTAGCGGGACAGATACGCAGTATTTT CASSWTSGTDTQYF
TRBJ1-1 NA TRBV4-1 NA TGCGCCAGCAGCGCCCGACAGAGAATGAACACTGAAGCTTTCTTT CASSARQRMNTEAFF
TRBJ1-5 NA TRBV19 NA TGTGCCAGTAGTATAAGGGGGAGCAATCAGCCCCAGCATTTT CASSIRGSNQPQHF
TRBJ2-7 once TRBV2 NA TGTGCCAGCACGGCGGAGCGCTACGAGCAGTACTTC CASTAERYEQYF
TRBJ2-7 NA TRBV11-3 TRBD1 TGTGCCAGCAGCTTAGATGGACAGGCGACCTACGAGCAGTACTTC CASSLDGQATYEQYF
TRBJ1-5 NA TRBV28 NA TGTGCCGGCACTCGGGGGGCGGGGAATCAGCCCCAGCATTTT CAGTRGAGNQPQHF
TRBJ1-1 NA TRBV19 TRBD1 TGTGCCAGTAGTTGGACAGGTCTGAACACTGAAGCTTTCTTT CASSWTGLNTEAFF
TRBJ2-1 NA TRBV13 TRBD1 TGTGCCAGCAGCTTAGGAGAGGCCGGGACAGTCGAGCAGTTCTTC CASSLGEAGTVEQFF
TRBJ1-6 NA TRBV28 TRBD1 TGTGCCAGCAGTTTCCCGGACAGGGGAAATTCACCCCTCCACTTT CASSFPDRGNSPLHF
TRBJ1-3 NA TRBV9 TRBD1 TGTGCCAGCAGCGTCTCGACAGGGTACGGCACCATATATTTT CASSVSTGYGTIYF
TRBJ2-7 NA TRBV28 TRBD1 TGTGCCAGCAGTTTCGGGGACAGGACGTACTCCTACGAGCAGTACTTC CASSFGDRTYSYEQYF
TRBJ2-5 NA TRBV9 TRBD2 TGTGCCAGCAGCGTAGCTAGCGGGGGACGTGGGACCCAGTACTTC CASSVASGGRGTQYF
TRBJ2-7 NA TRBV27 TRBD1 TGTGCCAGCAGTTCCTACGGGACAGGGAATACCTACGAGCAGTACTTC CASSSYGTGNTYEQYF
TRBJ2-7 NA TRBV6-1 NA TGTGCCAGCAAGACTTCTGACTACGAGCAGTACTTC CASKTSDYEQYF
TRBJ2-3 NA TRBV29-1 NA TGCAGCGTCCAGGGGACGGAGCTAAGCACAGATACGCAGTATTTT CSVQGTELSTDTQYF
TRBJ2-7 once TRBV29-1 NA TGCAGCGTTGTAGTTGCGAAATACGAGCAGTACTTC CSVVVAKYEQYF